This T cell receptor (beta chain) was sequenced during a study of blood T cell repertoires in COVID-19. Sequenced by immunoSEQ multiplex PCR; TCRdb stores in-frame clones only, minus some. This sample has approximately 100,000 clones, with 70% to 90% found just once. Deletions cut 4 bases from V and 5 bases from J, with 18 bases between. Germline V gene data show CDR1 as SGHVS and CDR2 as FQNEAQ. The CDR3 has 15 residues. The receptor comes from a human donor in a cohort sampled during active COVID-19. The genes are TRBV7-8 and TRBJ2-7; D may be TRBD1 (5 bases). The sequencing input was peripheral blood. The CDR3 here is CASSSIRTQGHEQYF. In DNA form, the CDR3 reads TGTGCCAGCAGCTCCATCCGGACGCAGGGCCACGAGCAGTACTTC.